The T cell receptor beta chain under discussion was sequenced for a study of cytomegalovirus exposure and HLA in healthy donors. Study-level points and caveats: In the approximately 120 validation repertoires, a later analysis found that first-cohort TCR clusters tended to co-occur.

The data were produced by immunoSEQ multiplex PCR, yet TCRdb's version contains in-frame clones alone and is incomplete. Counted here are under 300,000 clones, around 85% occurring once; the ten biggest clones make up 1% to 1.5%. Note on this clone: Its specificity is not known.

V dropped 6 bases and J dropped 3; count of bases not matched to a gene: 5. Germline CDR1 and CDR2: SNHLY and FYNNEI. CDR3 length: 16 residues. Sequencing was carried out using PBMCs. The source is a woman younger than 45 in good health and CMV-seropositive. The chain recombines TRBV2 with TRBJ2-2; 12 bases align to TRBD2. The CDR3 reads CASRGTSGHYTGELFF. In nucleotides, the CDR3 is TGTGCCAGCAGAGGGACTAGCGGGCACTACACCGGGGAGCTGTTTTTT.